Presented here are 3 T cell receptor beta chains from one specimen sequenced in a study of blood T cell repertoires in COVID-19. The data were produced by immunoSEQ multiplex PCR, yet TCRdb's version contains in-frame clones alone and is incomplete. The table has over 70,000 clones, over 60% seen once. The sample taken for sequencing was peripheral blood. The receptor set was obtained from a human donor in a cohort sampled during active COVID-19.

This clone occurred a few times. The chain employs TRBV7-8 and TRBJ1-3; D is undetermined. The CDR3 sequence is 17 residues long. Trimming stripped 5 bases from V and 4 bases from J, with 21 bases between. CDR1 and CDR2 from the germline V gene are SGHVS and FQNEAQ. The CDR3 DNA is TGTGCCAGCAGCCCAAATGTGGAGGGCTCGGGCGGAAACACCATATATTTT. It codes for CASSPNVEGSGGNTIYF.

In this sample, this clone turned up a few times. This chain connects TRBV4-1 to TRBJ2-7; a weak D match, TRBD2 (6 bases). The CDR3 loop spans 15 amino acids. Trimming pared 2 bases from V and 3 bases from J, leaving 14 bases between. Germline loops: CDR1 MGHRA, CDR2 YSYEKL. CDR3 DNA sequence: TGCGCCAGCAGCCAACCAACTAGCCGCTACTACGAGCAGTACTTC. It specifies CASSQPTSRYYEQYF.

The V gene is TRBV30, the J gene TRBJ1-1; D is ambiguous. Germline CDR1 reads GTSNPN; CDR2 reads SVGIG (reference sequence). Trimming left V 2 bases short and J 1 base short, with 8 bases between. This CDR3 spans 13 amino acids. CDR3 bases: TGTGCCTGGAGTTTCCATAGGAACACTGAAGCTTTCTTT. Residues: CAWSFHRNTEAFF.